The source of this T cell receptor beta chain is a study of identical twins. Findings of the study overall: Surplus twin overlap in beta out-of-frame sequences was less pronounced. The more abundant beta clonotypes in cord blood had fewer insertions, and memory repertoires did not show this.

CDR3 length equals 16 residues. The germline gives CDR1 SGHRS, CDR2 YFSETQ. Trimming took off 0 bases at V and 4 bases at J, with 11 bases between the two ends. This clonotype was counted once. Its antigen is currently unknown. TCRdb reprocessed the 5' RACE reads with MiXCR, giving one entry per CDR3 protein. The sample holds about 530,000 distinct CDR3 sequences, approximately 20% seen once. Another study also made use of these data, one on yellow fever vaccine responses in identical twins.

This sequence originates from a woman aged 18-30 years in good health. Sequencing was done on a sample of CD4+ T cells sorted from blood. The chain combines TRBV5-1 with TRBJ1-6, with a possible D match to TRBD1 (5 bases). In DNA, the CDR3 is TGCGCCAGCAGCTTGGGGGGCGCCGAGTATAATTCACCCCTCCACTTT. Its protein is CASSLGGAEYNSPLHF.